Listed below are T cell receptor beta chains from one sample, sequenced in a study of control samples from healthy donors and cancer patients. Using immunoSEQ multiplex PCR, the repertoire was profiled, and TCRdb retains in-frame clones only, with some absent. This table has around 150,000 clones, 70% to 90% appearing once. Sequences were obtained from blood. The receptors originated from a young man in good health. Each CDR3 is given with its conserved first and last residue. D genes are given only for firm matches. Clone size is shown for a subset of rows, as once, few, many or a class of expanded clone.

TGTGCCAGCAGTTGGACAGGGTTTGAAAAACTGTTTTTT CASSWTGFEKLFF TRBJ1-4 - TRBD1 TRBV27
TGTGCCAGCAGCCAAACCAGACAGGGAAGAAACACCATATATTTT CASSQTRQGRNTIYF TRBJ1-3 - TRBD1 TRBV14
TGCGCCAGCAGCCAAGCACCCACTAGCGGGGGTAATGAGCAGTTCTTC CASSQAPTSGGNEQFF TRBJ2-1 few TRBD2 TRBV4-1
TGCGCCAGCAGCCGGGGGGGTTCCTACAATGAGCAGTTCTTC CASSRGGSYNEQFF TRBJ2-1 - TRBD2 TRBV4-3
TGTGCCAGCAGCTTAGAAGGCAATGAGCAGTTCTTC CASSLEGNEQFF TRBJ2-1 - - TRBV11-3
TGTGCCAGCAGTTATTCCGGGACAGGGAAGACTGAAGCTTTCTTT CASSYSGTGKTEAFF TRBJ1-1 - TRBD1 TRBV28
TGTGCCAGCAGCTTATGGCGGGGGCTTTTGGGGGAGACCCAGTACTTC CASSLWRGLLGETQYF TRBJ2-5 - - TRBV7-9
TGTGCCAGCAGCCGGGACGGGGACTACGAGCAGTACTTC CASSRDGDYEQYF TRBJ2-7 - - TRBV11-1
TGTGCCAGCACCCGTGGGAGAGGAAACACCATATATTTT CASTRGRGNTIYF TRBJ1-3 - - TRBV28
TGTGCCAGCAGCGCACGCGAGACCGGGGAGCTGTTTTTT CASSARETGELFF TRBJ2-2 - - TRBV11-3
TGCGCCAGCAGCCTAGAAGGTGGAGATACGCAGTATTTT CASSLEGGDTQYF TRBJ2-3 - - TRBV4-1
TGTGCCAGCAGTATAGACAGGGAACCCACCTCGAACACTGAAGCTTTCTTT CASSIDREPTSNTEAFF TRBJ1-1 - TRBD1 TRBV6-2/TRBV6-3
TGTGCCAGCAGCTTAGCGGAGAGCTATGGCTACACCTTC CASSLAESYGYTF TRBJ1-2 - - TRBV7-8
TGTGCCAGCAGTTCAATCGACCGGGATCAAGGGAAACTGTTTTTT CASSSIDRDQGKLFF TRBJ1-4 - - TRBV27
TGTGCCAGTAGTCCAGCCGACAGGGAGCTGTATGGCTACACCTTC CASSPADRELYGYTF TRBJ1-2 - TRBD1 TRBV19
TGCAGCCCCGGGGCGGGCTGGAGCAATCAGCCCCAGCATTTT CSPGAGWSNQPQHF TRBJ1-5 - - TRBV29-1